Listed here are 30 T cell receptor beta chains from one sample, sequenced in a study of blood T cell repertoires in COVID-19 (TCRdb year 2020). Libraries were built with the immunoSEQ multiplex PCR assay. The clones in this table, taken by TCRdb from immuneACCESS, are in-frame only. Not every clone is retained; where verified, under half of the shortfall comes from an unresolved V gene, and the cause of the rest is unknown. This sample has roughly 250,000 clones in its table, and roughly 90% of those were observed once. Of the sample, just over 2.5% is held by the ten largest clones. The sequenced sample consisted of PBMCs or T cells enriched from blood (not recorded which). Receptors were obtained from a woman younger than 45 with acute COVID-19.

The chain recombines TRBV7-2 with TRBJ1-2; a possible D gene is TRBD1 (5 bases). Looked up from germline, CDR1 is SGHTA and CDR2 is FQGNSA. This CDR3 region has 16 residues. Trimming shortened V by 4 bases and J by 4 bases, and 19 bases separated the two germline ends. As DNA, the CDR3 is TGTGCCAGCAGCTCCATAGCAGGGTCCATAGCCTATGGCTACACCTTC. This translates into CASSSIAGSIAYGYTF.

The chain carries TRBV29-1 and TRBJ2-3; 7 nucleotides match TRBD2. Trimming cost V 0 bases and J 6 bases; bases outside gene matches: 0. CDR1 SQVTM and CDR2 ANQGSEA come from the germline V gene. The CDR3 sequence is 12 residues long. Here the CDR3 DNA reads TGCAGCGTTGAAGAGGGGGGGGATACGCAGTATTTT. As protein: CSVEEGGDTQYF.

Only a few counts were recorded for this clone. The chain links TRBV9 to TRBJ2-2; 7 nucleotides line up with TRBD1. Trimming removed 0 bases from V and 2 bases from J; junction bases left unmatched: 4. CDR1 SGDLS and CDR2 YYNGEE come from the germline V gene. The CDR3 runs 16 residues. CDR3 sequence reads: CASSVERTGNTGELFF. The CDR3 bases are TGTGCCAGCAGCGTAGAGAGGACAGGAAACACCGGGGAGCTGTTTTTT.

V is TRBV4-1 and J is TRBJ1-2, with D hard to call. Between the trimmed V and J ends, which lost 1 base and 3 bases, there was a span of 15 bases. The CDR3 length is 16 residues. Germline CDR1 and CDR2: MGHRA and YSYEKL. The CDR3 DNA sequence: TGCGCCAGCAGCCAAGGTCTGGGCAGCCCAGACTATGGCTACACCTTC. Residues: CASSQGLGSPDYGYTF.

The J gene is TRBJ1-2, the V gene TRBV4-1; unclear D gene. CDR1 and CDR2 (germline): MGHRA, YSYEKL. This CDR3 region has 13 residues. V lost 0 bases to trimming and J lost 7 bases, with 9 bases between them. The CDR3 sequence is CASSQDGVRGYTF. CDR3 nucleotides: TGCGCCAGCAGCCAAGACGGGGTGCGTGGCTACACCTTC.

This clone was found once. Within the sample, other DNA sequences also encode this same CDR3. The chain combines TRBV12-3 or TRBV12-4 with TRBJ1-1; D may be TRBD1 (5 bases). The V end was cut by 2 bases, the J end by 8 bases, with 9 bases between. This CDR3 has 12 amino acids. The chain's CDR3 is CASSLRGTEAFF. Here the CDR3 DNA reads TGTGCCAGCAGTTTAAGGGGAACCGAAGCTTTCTTT.

The chain links TRBV5-6 to TRBJ2-3; 7 bases agree with TRBD1. This CDR3 comprises 14 residues. V dropped 6 bases and J dropped 2; count of bases not matched to a gene: 6. Germline V CDR1 and CDR2: SGHDT, YYEEEE. The CDR3 region is CASTPTGFTDTQYF. DNA of the CDR3: TGTGCCAGCACCCCGACAGGGTTCACAGATACGCAGTATTTT.

This sequence joins TRBV11-2 and TRBJ2-3; the D gene is possibly TRBD1 (6 bases). The CDR3 covers 15 residues. Germline V lookup: CDR1 SGHAT, CDR2 FQNNGV. Trimming left V 7 bases short and J 2 bases short, with 16 bases between. Written as DNA, the CDR3 is TGTGCCAGCACCAGAACAGGGTCGTACACAGATACGCAGTATTTT. This codes for CASTRTGSYTDTQYF.

The J gene is TRBJ1-1, the V gene TRBV5-1; D is uncertain. Germline CDR1 and CDR2: SGHRS and YFSETQ. The CDR3 consists of 12 residues. The V gene lost 6 bases and the J gene lost 0 bases, with 6 bases spanning the gap. The DNA for the CDR3 is TGCGCCAGCACAGGAATGAACACTGAAGCTTTCTTT. Protein product: CASTGMNTEAFF. The full variable domain, with the rest looked up from reference TRBV5-1 and TRBJ1-1, is KAGVTQTPRYLIKTRGQQVTLSCSPISGHRSVSWYQQTPGQGLQFLFEYFSETQRNKGNFPGRFSGRQFSNSRSEMNVSTLELGDSALYLCASTGMNTEAFFGQGTRLTVV.

The chain has TRBV7-8 and TRBJ1-3; D possibly corresponds to TRBD1 (5 bases). Germline lookup yields CDR1 SGHVS and CDR2 FQNEAQ. Trimming removed 5 bases at V and 5 bases at J, with 13 bases between. CDR3 length: 14 residues. This CDR3 reads CASSQSRVRNTIYF. DNA for the CDR3: TGTGCCAGCAGCCAGTCCAGGGTTCGAAACACCATATATTTT.

The chain links TRBV21-1 to TRBJ2-6; the table names TRBD1, a call not compared with the DNA. TRBV21-1 is marked as a pseudogene. CDR3 length: 19 residues. The CDR3 reads CASTSPKTDRDSGANVLTF. The CDR3, as DNA: TGTGCCAGCACCTCACCCAAAACGGACAGGGACTCTGGGGCCAACGTCCTGACTTTC.

This chain connects TRBV11-2 to TRBJ2-7; a weak D match, TRBD1 (5 bases). Trimming removed 3 bases from V and 6 bases from J, with 18 bases in between. In germline, CDR1 is SGHAT, CDR2 FQNNGV. The CDR3 is 15 residues long. CDR3 sequence: CASSFLYDSRSEQYF. Written as DNA, the CDR3 is TGTGCCAGCAGCTTTTTATACGACAGTAGGTCCGAGCAGTACTTC.

This chain connects TRBV25-1 to TRBJ1-6, with unresolved D. V lost 4 bases, J lost 7 bases, and 14 bases lay in between. CDR3 length equals 15 residues. In germline, CDR1 is MGHDK, CDR2 SYGVNS. Written as DNA, the CDR3 is TGTGCCAGCAGTGTCGCGGGTTGGGGAAATTCACCCCTCCACTTT. Residues: CASSVAGWGNSPLHF. Combining the CDR3 with reference TRBV25-1 and TRBJ1-6 gives the whole variable domain EADIYQTPRYLVIGTGKKITLECSQTMGHDKMYWYQQDPGMELHLIHYSYGVNSTEKGDLSSESTVSRIRTEHFPLTLESARPSHTSQYLCASSVAGWGNSPLHFGNGTRLTVT.

Only one count was recorded for this clone. The V gene is TRBV13, the J gene TRBJ2-1, with a tentative D call TRBD2 (5 bases). V lost 5 bases and J 9 bases, leaving 14 bases between the germline ends. The CDR3 has 13 residues. Germline CDR1 PRHDT, CDR2 FYEKMQ (reference sequence). The CDR3 here is CASSNYLAREQFF. In nucleotides, the CDR3 is TGTGCCAGCAGCAACTACCTAGCTCGTGAGCAGTTCTTC.

The chain joins TRBV12-5 to TRBJ1-2; tentative D call: TRBD1 (6 bases). Looked up from germline, CDR1 is LGHNT and CDR2 is FRNRAP. V was pared by 6 bases and J by 5 bases, with 13 bases between. This CDR3 has 13 amino acids. The CDR3 is CASGSGQPYGYTF. DNA for the CDR3: TGTGCTAGTGGCTCAGGACAGCCGTATGGCTACACCTTC.

This chain uses TRBV5-1 with TRBJ1-2, with no clear D. The V end was cut by 5 bases, the J end by 4 bases, with 12 bases between. The CDR3 spans 13 residues. The germline gives CDR1 SGHRS, CDR2 YFSETQ. As DNA, the CDR3 is TGCGCCAGCAGGAGAGACACTTTCTATGGCTACACCTTC. Its translation is CASRRDTFYGYTF.

The chain has TRBV10-3 and TRBJ2-7; D possibly corresponds to TRBD2 (7 bases). V was shortened by 6 bases and J by 4 bases, with 16 bases between the two germline ends. The CDR3 length is 14 residues. Germline V gives CDR1 ENHRY, CDR2 SYGVKD. CDR3 nucleotide sequence: TGTGCCATCAGCGCTACAGGGAGGGGGTACGAGCAGTACTTC. It encodes CAISATGRGYEQYF.

The V and J genes are TRBV5-4 and TRBJ2-2; 7 nucleotides match TRBD1. Per the germline V gene, CDR1 is SGHNT and CDR2 is YYREEE (reference sequence). The ends lost 3 bases at V and 5 bases at J; junction bases unmatched: 10. CDR3 length: 16 amino acids. The CDR3 reads CASSSRQGEITGELFF. The CDR3 DNA reads as TGTGCCAGCAGCTCACGGCAGGGGGAGATAACCGGGGAGCTGTTTTTT.

The gene calls are TRBV5-1 and TRBJ2-7, with TRBD2 matching over 12 bases. V was clipped by 0 bases and J by 7 bases; unmatched bases: 5. Germline loops: CDR1 SGHRS, CDR2 YFSETQ. CDR3 size: 15 residues. This CDR3 is CASSLAASGGEEQYF. DNA for the CDR3: TGCGCCAGCAGCTTGGCGGCTAGCGGGGGGGAAGAGCAGTACTTC.

The chain combines TRBV4-1 with TRBJ1-2; 11 bases are a match to TRBD1. Unmatched junction bases numbered 11, after V lost 4 bases and J lost 4 bases. The CDR3 has 17 amino acids. CDR1 and CDR2 from the germline V gene are MGHRA and YSYEKL. DNA of the CDR3: TGCGCCAGCAGCCTCGGACAGGGGGCGGAAGAAGGCTATGGCTACACCTTC. It translates to CASSLGQGAEEGYGYTF.

This chain connects TRBV25-1 to TRBJ2-1, with D unclear. This CDR3 has 15 amino acids. Germline CDR1 and CDR2: MGHDK and SYGVNS. The ends were cut back, 3 bases at V and 4 bases at J, with 13 bases in the middle. CDR3 nucleotides: TGTGCCAGCAGTGACCAACAGATTTTATACAATGAGCAGTTCTTC. This sequence encodes CASSDQQILYNEQFF.

This rearrangement joins TRBV19 to TRBJ1-2, with TRBD1 matching 8 bases. V lost 1 base and J lost 3; bases outside the gene matches: 7. CDR1 is LNHDA, CDR2 SQIVND, per germline (reference sequence). CDR3 size: 16 residues. The CDR3 DNA reads TGTGCCAGTAGTATAGCCTCTCAGGGGGCTGACTATGGCTACACCTTC. Translated, it gives CASSIASQGADYGYTF. The full variable domain, in which reference TRBV19 and TRBJ1-2 provide the parts outside the CDR3, is DGGITQSPKYLFRKEGQNVTLSCEQNLNHDAMYWYRQDPGQGLRLIYYSQIVNDFQKGDIAEGYSVSREKKESFPLTVTSAQKNPTAFYLCASSIASQGADYGYTFGSGTRLTVV.

The rearrangement uses TRBV19 and TRBJ1-2, with TRBD1 matching 9 bases. The CDR3 extends over 15 amino acids. V shed 7 bases and J 3 bases; nucleotides not matched to a gene: 9. CDR1 is LNHDA and CDR2 is SQIVND in the germline V gene (reference sequence). The chain's CDR3 is CASNPRGQGDYGYTF. CDR3 sequence (DNA): TGTGCCAGTAATCCGAGGGGACAGGGAGACTATGGCTACACCTTC.

This chain connects TRBV7-8 to TRBJ2-7; 8 positions match TRBD2. This CDR3 has 15 residues. Germline loops: CDR1 SGHVS, CDR2 FQNEAQ. Germline trimming cut 6 bases from V and 0 bases from J; bases unmatched to any gene: 7. Here the CDR3 reads CASRPDLAGSYEQYF. CDR3 nucleotides: TGTGCCAGCAGACCTGATCTAGCGGGCTCCTACGAGCAGTACTTC.

V and J are TRBV5-4 and TRBJ2-5, with 12 bases that match TRBD2. The CDR3 is made up of 16 amino acids. V lost 7 bases, J lost 5 bases, and 12 bases stayed unmatched. Per germline, CDR1 SGHNT and CDR2 YYREEE (reference sequence). CDR3 DNA sequence: TGTGCCAGCGCCCGGACTAGCGGGGCAAGGGGGGAGACCCAGTACTTC. Its translation is CASARTSGARGETQYF.

This clone was counted only a few times. This chain joins TRBV5-6 and TRBJ1-1, with D tentatively TRBD1 (6 bases). Germline V lookup: CDR1 SGHDT, CDR2 YYEEEE. The CDR3 extends over 16 amino acids. V gave up 4 bases and J gave up 7 bases, with 23 bases separating them. The CDR3 protein is CASSAGLDRNRLEAFF. For the CDR3, the DNA is TGTGCCAGCAGCGCCGGGTTAGACAGGAACCGCCTTGAAGCTTTCTTT.

This chain connects TRBV5-1 to TRBJ2-7; 7 nucleotides agree with TRBD1. CDR1 is SGHRS and CDR2 is YFSETQ in the germline V gene. The V gene end was trimmed by 0 bases and the J gene end by 3 bases; junction bases not matched to a gene: 6. CDR3 length equals 15 residues. CDR3 amino acids: CASSLVKGASYEQYF. The CDR3 DNA is TGCGCCAGCAGCTTGGTAAAGGGGGCTAGCTACGAGCAGTACTTC.

V is TRBV7-9 and J is TRBJ2-5; 8 bases map to TRBD1. Germline lookup yields CDR1 SEHNR and CDR2 FQNEAQ (reference sequence). J lost 3 bases, V lost 5 bases, and 5 bases had no gene match. This CDR3 contains 14 residues. CDR3 in DNA: TGTGCCAGCAGCCCCACAGGGGGAAAAGAGACCCAGTACTTC. It translates to CASSPTGGKETQYF.

The chain has TRBV29-1 and TRBJ1-3, with D hard to call. Germline V CDR1 and CDR2: SQVTM, ANQGSEA. Trimming removed 4 bases from V and 4 bases from J, with 8 bases in between. The CDR3 extends over 12 amino acids. CDR3 protein: CSVAGHGNTIYF. The CDR3 DNA reads TGCAGCGTTGCGGGTCACGGAAACACCATATATTTT. The variable domain in full, with the rest retrieved from reference TRBV29-1 and TRBJ1-3, is SAVISQKPSRDICQRGTSLTIQCQVDSQVTMMFWYRQQPGQSLTLIATANQGSEATYESGFVIDKFPISRPNLTFSTLTVSNMSPEDSSIYLCSVAGHGNTIYFGEGSWLTVV.

The chain employs TRBV7-2 and TRBJ1-6; TRBD1 agrees at 11 bases. Losses at the gene ends were 4 bases for V and 0 bases for J; bases not matched to a gene: 5. The germline V gene has CDR1 SGHTA and CDR2 FQGNSA. This CDR3 is built from 18 residues. CDR3 DNA sequence: TGTGCCAGCAGCTGGACAGGGGGCGATAGCTCCTATAATTCACCCCTCCACTTT. It codes for CASSWTGGDSSYNSPLHF.